The present T cell receptor (beta chain) was sequenced within a study of blood T cell repertoires in COVID-19. Background on the study: Whether acute or convalescent, the COVID-19 samples came from the United States, Italy and Spain.

Per the germline V gene, CDR1 is SNHLY and CDR2 is FYNNEI. V gave up 8 bases and J gave up 4 bases; unmatched junction bases: 5. This CDR3 comprises 14 residues. Seattle researchers signed up patients amid active infection and tracked them longitudinally. Repertoires were generated with immunoSEQ multiplex PCR, while TCRdb's copy carries only in-frame clones and drops some. In the table there are approximately 300,000 clones, around 85% of which are singletons. The chain joins TRBV2 to TRBJ2-1; 10 nucleotides align to TRBD2. The clonotype originates from a human donor with COVID-19, enrolled during active disease. The donor label of this sample is uncertain. The sequenced material came from peripheral blood. The CDR3 DNA follows: TGTGCCAGCGACGGGACTAGCGCTTACAATGAGCAGTTCTTC. Translation gives CASDGTSAYNEQFF.